This paragraph covers one T cell receptor beta chain sequence. Its antigen is as yet unknown. This sample is part of a study of cytomegalovirus exposure and HLA in healthy donors. Whole-study findings and limits: It has been reported that TCR beta sequences accurately predicted the HLA-A and HLA-B alleles of most subjects. More clonal expansion characterized HLA-associated TCR beta chains than equally common others in a later analysis.

Trimming removed 5 bases from V and 1 base from J; junction bases left unmatched: 4. Germline CDR1 reads SEHNR; CDR2 reads FQNEAQ (reference sequence). The CDR3 length is 14 residues. Amplification used 60 Vbeta primers and 13 Jbeta primers. Using immunoSEQ multiplex PCR, the repertoire was profiled, and TCRdb retains in-frame clones only, with some absent. The sample carries 150,000 to 180,000 clones, about four fifths recorded once. Sequencing was performed on PBMCs. This rearrangement joins TRBV7-9 to TRBJ2-7; 8 bases fit TRBD1. This sequence originates from a man aged 25-45 years in good health and CMV-seropositive. Here the CDR3 DNA reads TGTGCCAGCAGCCACCGGGACAGGTCCTACGAGCAGTACTTC. Encoded protein: CASSHRDRSYEQYF.